This TCR beta chain was obtained from a study of blood T cell repertoires in COVID-19. Some clones are missing from TCRdb's copy, which holds only in-frame ones; the method was immunoSEQ multiplex PCR. The repertoire holds roughly 150,000 clones, with approximately 78% as singletons. V was clipped by 3 bases and J by 3 bases, with 9 bases between them. The CDR3 runs to 13 residues. Germline lookup yields CDR1 ENHRY and CDR2 SYGVKD. Sequencing was carried out using peripheral blood. The chain uses TRBV10-3 and TRBJ2-7; D is unclear. The source of this sequence is a woman of 80 years or more with acute or convalescent COVID-19. CDR3 sequence: CAISDTYHYEQYF. The CDR3, as DNA: TGTGCCATCAGTGACACATACCACTACGAGCAGTACTTC.